The next 2 T cell receptor beta chains were all read from a single sample in a study of T cell responses to AZD1222 COVID-19 vaccine. Sequenced by immunoSEQ multiplex PCR; TCRdb stores in-frame clones only, minus some. In the table there are approximately 300,000 clones, around 92% of which are singletons. Sequences were derived from peripheral blood, sampled 28 days after the second AZD1222 dose. The receptors were sampled from an adult who received the AZD1222 COVID-19 vaccine.

The chain carries TRBV19 and TRBJ2-7, with 7 bases identical to TRBD2. With V trimmed by 5 bases and J by 0 bases, 7 bases remained unmatched. This CDR3 has 15 amino acids. Looked up from germline, CDR1 is LNHDA and CDR2 is SQIVND (reference sequence). The CDR3 is CASSRGEPLSYEQYF. The DNA of the CDR3 is TGTGCCAGTAGTCGGGGGGAACCCCTCTCCTACGAGCAGTACTTC.

This clone appeared a single time. The V and J genes are TRBV7-3 and TRBJ2-2, with 13 positions matching TRBD2. The CDR3 loop spans 15 amino acids. The V and J ends lost 5 bases and 7 bases, in that order; junction bases with no gene match: 4. Per germline, CDR1 SGHTA and CDR2 FQGTGA. The CDR3: CASSPGLAGYGELFF. The CDR3 DNA sequence: TGTGCCAGCAGCCCGGGACTAGCGGGGTACGGGGAGCTGTTTTTT.